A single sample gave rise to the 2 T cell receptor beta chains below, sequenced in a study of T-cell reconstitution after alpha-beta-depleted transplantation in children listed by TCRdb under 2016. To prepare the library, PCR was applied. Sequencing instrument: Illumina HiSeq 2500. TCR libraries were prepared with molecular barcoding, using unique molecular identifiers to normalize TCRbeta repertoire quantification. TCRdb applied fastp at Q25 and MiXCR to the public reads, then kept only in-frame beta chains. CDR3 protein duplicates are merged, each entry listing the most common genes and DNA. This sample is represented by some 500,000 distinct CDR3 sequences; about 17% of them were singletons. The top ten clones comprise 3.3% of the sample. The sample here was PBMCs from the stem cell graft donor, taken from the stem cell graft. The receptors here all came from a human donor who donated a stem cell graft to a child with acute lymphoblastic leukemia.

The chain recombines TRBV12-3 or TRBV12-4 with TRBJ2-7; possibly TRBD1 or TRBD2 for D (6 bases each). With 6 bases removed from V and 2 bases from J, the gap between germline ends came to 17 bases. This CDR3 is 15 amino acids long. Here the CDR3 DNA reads TGTGCCAGCAGCATCGCCGGGGGCTTACCCTACGAGCAGTACTTC. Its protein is CASSIAGGLPYEQYF.

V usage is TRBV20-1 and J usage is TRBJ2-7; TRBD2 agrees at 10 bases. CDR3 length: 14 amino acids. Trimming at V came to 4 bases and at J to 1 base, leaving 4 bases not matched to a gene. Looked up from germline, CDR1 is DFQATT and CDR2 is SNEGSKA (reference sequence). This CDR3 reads CSAKGLAVSYEQYF. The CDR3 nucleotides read TGCAGTGCTAAAGGACTAGCGGTGTCCTACGAGCAGTACTTC.